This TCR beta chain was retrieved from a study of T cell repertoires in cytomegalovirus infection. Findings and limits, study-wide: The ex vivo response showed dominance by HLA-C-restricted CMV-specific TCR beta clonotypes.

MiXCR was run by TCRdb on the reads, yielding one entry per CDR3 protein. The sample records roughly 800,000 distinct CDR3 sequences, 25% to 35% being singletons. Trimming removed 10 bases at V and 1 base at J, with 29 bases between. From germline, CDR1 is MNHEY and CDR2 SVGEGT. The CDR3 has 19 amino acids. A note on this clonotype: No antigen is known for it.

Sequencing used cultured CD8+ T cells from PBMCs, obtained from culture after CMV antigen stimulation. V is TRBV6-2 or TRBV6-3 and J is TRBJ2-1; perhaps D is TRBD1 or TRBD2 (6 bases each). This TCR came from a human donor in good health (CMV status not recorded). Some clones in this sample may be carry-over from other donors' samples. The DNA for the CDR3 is TGTGCCATCTTTCCGGGGGCAGGGCCTAGGTTTGGGTCCTACAATGAGCAGTTCTTC. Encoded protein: CAIFPGAGPRFGSYNEQFF.